This T cell receptor beta chain appears in the sequencing data of a study of cytomegalovirus exposure and HLA in healthy donors. Germline CDR1 and CDR2: SGHNT and YENEEA. The V and J ends lost 1 base and 5 bases respectively, with 11 bases between them. CDR3 length: 15 residues. The study ran its PCR with 60 Vbeta and 13 Jbeta primers. The protocol was immunoSEQ multiplex PCR, while the TCRdb copy is restricted to in-frame clones and leaves out a portion. The data show tens of thousands of clones, with about 9.4% seen just once and over 20% held by the top ten. This sequence originates from a man aged 55 to 70 in good health and CMV-seropositive. The sequencing input was PBMCs. This chain links TRBV11-3 with TRBJ2-2, with unresolved D. The CDR3 bases are TGTGCCAGCAGCTTAGGAGGCCGGCCTACCGGGGAGCTGTTTTTT. Its translation: CASSLGGRPTGELFF.